The rows below give T cell receptor beta chains drawn from one sample of a study of blood T cell repertoires in COVID-19. The protocol was immunoSEQ multiplex PCR, while the TCRdb copy is restricted to in-frame clones and leaves out a portion. The sample has 150,000 to 200,000 clones; under 90% are singletons. The sequenced sample was peripheral blood. These receptors were taken from a woman of 80 years or more with acute or convalescent COVID-19. The CDR3 runs from the conserved cysteine through the conserved F or W. A D gene is named only where the DNA matches it firmly. Rows give clone size only sometimes, using once, few, many, or a class for an expanded clone.

TRBD2	TRBJ2-7	few	TRBV5-4	TGTGCCAGCAGCCACAGCGGGGCCCCTTCCTACGAGCAGTACTTC	CASSHSGAPSYEQYF
.	TRBJ2-1	.	TRBV4-1	TGCGCCAGCAGCCAAGTCACAGGGAGTCCGGACAATGAGCAGTTCTTC	CASSQVTGSPDNEQFF
.	TRBJ1-5	.	TRBV3-1/TRBV3-2	TGTGCCAGCAGCCAGGGTCAGGGAATGGGTCAGCCCCAGCATTTT	CASSQGQGMGQPQHF
.	TRBJ1-5	.	TRBV10-3	TGTGCCATCAGCGAGGGGCACAACAATCAGCCCCAGCATTTT	CAISEGHNNQPQHF
.	TRBJ2-5	.	TRBV27	TGTGCCAGCACCCCATCACAGGGCCCCCAAGAGACCCAGTACTTC	CASTPSQGPQETQYF
.	TRBJ1-2	.	TRBV5-8	TGTGCCAGCAGCTCGACAGACGAAGGGAAAGGCTACACCTTC	CASSSTDEGKGYTF
TRBD1	TRBJ2-7	few	TRBV5-4	TGTGCCAGCAGCTTGGCCGGACAGGCCTCCTACGAGCAGTACTTC	CASSLAGQASYEQYF
.	TRBJ2-1	.	TRBV4-2	TGTGCCAGCAGCCAAGATCGTGGGGGACTCTACAATGAGCAGTTCTTC	CASSQDRGGLYNEQFF
.	TRBJ2-7	.	TRBV5-4	TGTGCCAGCAGCTTGGATCTGGGGAGCTCCTACGAGCAGTACTTC	CASSLDLGSSYEQYF
.	TRBJ2-1	.	TRBV19	TGTGCCAGTAGTAGGAAGGACTTACGGCACAATGAGCAGTTCTTC	CASSRKDLRHNEQFF
TRBD1	TRBJ2-7	once	TRBV28	TGTGCCAGCATCCCGGGACAGGGAGACTACGAGCAGTACTTC	CASIPGQGDYEQYF
TRBD2	TRBJ2-1	once	TRBV27	TGTGCCAGCAGGCCCCTTGCGGGAGCCAATGAGCAGTTCTTC	CASRPLAGANEQFF
TRBD1	TRBJ1-3	.	TRBV19	TGTGCCAGTAGTCGTCGGACAGGTTCTGGAAACACCATATATTTT	CASSRRTGSGNTIYF
TRBD2	TRBJ2-1	many	TRBV5-3	TGTGCCAGAAGCTTGGGACTAGCGGTGTATGAGCAGTTCTTC	CARSLGLAVYEQFF
TRBD1	TRBJ1-5	few	TRBV7-2	TGTGCCAGCAGCCGTACAGGGGGCAATCAGCCCCAGCATTTT	CASSRTGGNQPQHF
.	TRBJ1-4	once	TRBV27	TGTGCCAGCAGGGAAGTCGGGGGGCGTGGTGAAAAACTGTTTTTT	CASREVGGRGEKLFF
.	TRBJ2-7	.	TRBV2	TGTGCCAGCGGCCCCCAGTACGAGCAGTACTTC	CASGPQYEQYF
.	TRBJ2-3	.	TRBV5-1	TGCGCCAGCAGCTCGGCTGACAGTACAGATACGCAGTATTTT	CASSSADSTDTQYF
TRBD1	TRBJ1-2	.	TRBV19	TGTGCCAGTAGTGAGTGGACAGGGGGAGACTATGGCTACACCTTC	CASSEWTGGDYGYTF
TRBD1	TRBJ1-1	.	TRBV29-1	TGCAGCGTAGCGGACAGGGCCACTGAAGCTTTCTTT	CSVADRATEAFF
TRBD1	TRBJ1-2	.	TRBV2	TGTGCCAGCAGATGGACAGGACCTCGCGGCTACACCTTC	CASRWTGPRGYTF
.	TRBJ1-2	.	TRBV11-2	TGTGCCAGCAGCTTAGGCACGGTCTTCAACTATGGCTACACCTTC	CASSLGTVFNYGYTF
.	TRBJ2-1	.	TRBV5-8	TGTGCCAGCAGCTTGGGAGGGTTTCACTACAATGAGCAGTTCTTC	CASSLGGFHYNEQFF
.	TRBJ1-4	.	TRBV19	TGTGCCAGTAACGCCCAAAGGCTCCGGGGGAATGAAAAACTGTTTTTT	CASNAQRLRGNEKLFF
.	TRBJ2-7	few	TRBV27	TGTGCCAGCAGAGACGCTGCTAGCCCCTGGGAGCAGTACTTC	CASRDAASPWEQYF
.	TRBJ2-7	.	TRBV10-3	TGTGCCATCAGAAAAGGGACTTCAAGGGGCTACGAGCAGTACTTC	CAIRKGTSRGYEQYF
TRBD2	TRBJ2-5	.	TRBV7-9	TGTGCCATCGGACTAGCGGAGGGGGAAGAGACCCAGTACTTC	CAIGLAEGEETQYF
TRBD1	TRBJ2-7	.	TRBV5-1	TGCGCCAGCAGCTCGGACCCCGGGACAGGGGCCTCGGAGCAGTACTTC	CASSSDPGTGASEQYF
.	TRBJ2-1	.	TRBV5-6	TGTGCCAGCAGCAGACCGGACTTAGCTGACAATGAGCAGTTCTTC	CASSRPDLADNEQFF
.	TRBJ1-2	.	TRBV18	TGTGCCAGCTCACCAGGGGCGAACTATGGCTACACCTTC	CASSPGANYGYTF